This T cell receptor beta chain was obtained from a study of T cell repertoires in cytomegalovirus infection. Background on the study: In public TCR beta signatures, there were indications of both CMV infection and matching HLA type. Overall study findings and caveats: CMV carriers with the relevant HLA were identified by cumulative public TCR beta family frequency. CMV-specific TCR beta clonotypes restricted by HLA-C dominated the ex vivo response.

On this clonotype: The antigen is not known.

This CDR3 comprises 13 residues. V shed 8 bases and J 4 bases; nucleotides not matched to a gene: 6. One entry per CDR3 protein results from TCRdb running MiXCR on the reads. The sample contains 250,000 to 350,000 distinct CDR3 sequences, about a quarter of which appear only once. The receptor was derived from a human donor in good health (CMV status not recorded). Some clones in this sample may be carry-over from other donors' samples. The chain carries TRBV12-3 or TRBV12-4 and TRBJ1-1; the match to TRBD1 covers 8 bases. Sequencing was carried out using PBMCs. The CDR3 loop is CASGRTGGTEAFF. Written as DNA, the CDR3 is TGTGCCAGCGGACGTACAGGGGGCACTGAAGCTTTCTTT.